A single T cell receptor beta chain is shown here with its context. This entry belongs to a study of T cells after posttransplantation cyclophosphamide. Sequencing used immunoSEQ multiplex PCR; TCRdb keeps in-frame clones, though not all of them. The table has more than 60,000 clones, roughly 93% seen once. This TCR came from a woman younger than 45 in good health and a related stem cell transplant donor. The sample was PBMCs.

The CDR3 region is CASSQSLPSEQYF. CDR3 nucleotides: TGCGCCAGCAGCCAATCACTCCCCTCCGAGCAGTACTTC. The chain links TRBV4-1 to TRBJ2-7; D call uncertain. This CDR3 region has 13 residues. V lost 2 bases to trimming and J lost 6 bases, with 11 bases between them. Germline V lookup: CDR1 MGHRA, CDR2 YSYEKL.